What follows are 24 T cell receptor beta chains derived from one specimen sequenced in a study of molecular identifiers for immune sequencing clone quantification. TCRdb analysed the PCR reads with MiXCR anew, one entry per CDR3 protein. The sample lists about 510,000 distinct CDR3 sequences; 25% were seen once. The sample taken for sequencing was naive CD8+ T cells from blood, with Jurkat cell RNA spiked in. Subset meaning: FACS-sorted CD8+CD4-CCR7+CD45RA+ naive T cells. These receptors all stem from a human donor in good health. Some libraries in this study had Jurkat cell RNA spiked in.

A remark on this clonotype: A read error may explain this, as a much larger clone is one base away. The chain has TRBV4-2 and TRBJ2-7, with TRBD2 matching over 10 bases. Germline CDR1 reads LGHNA; CDR2 reads YNFKEQ. The J segment lost 8 bases and the V segment lost 0 bases, leaving 10 bases of the junction unmatched. The CDR3 extends over 16 amino acids. In DNA form, the CDR3 reads TGTGCCAGCAGCCAAGACCCCCTAGCGGGAGTAACCAAGCAGTACTTC. This gives the protein CASSQDPLAGVTKQYF.

Comment on this clonotype: This may stem from a read error, because a much larger clone lies one nucleotide away. The chain employs TRBV20-1 and TRBJ2-7; 9 bases align to TRBD2. This CDR3 has 15 amino acids. The germline V gene has CDR1 DFQATT and CDR2 SNEGSKA (reference sequence). The CDR3 loop is CSARVISGRSCEQYF. CDR3 in DNA: TGCAGTGCTAGAGTCATTAGCGGGAGATCCTGCGAGCAGTACTTC.

About this clonotype: A read error is possible here, since a much larger clone lies one base away. The chain links TRBV5-4 to TRBJ2-5; a possible D gene is TRBD2 (5 bases). CDR1 SGHNT and CDR2 YYREEE come from the germline V gene (reference sequence). The CDR3 sequence is 15 residues long. V lost 3 bases and J 6 bases, leaving 18 bases between the germline ends. CDR3 sequence (DNA): TGTGCCAGCAGCTCTTCTTTGGAGGAGGCAAAGACCCAGTACTTC. Amino acids: CASSSSLEEAKTQYF.

The chain has TRBV6-5 and TRBJ1-1; D not resolved. Germline V gene lookup returns CDR1 MNHEY and CDR2 SVGAGI. Trimming took off 0 bases at V and 6 bases at J, with 14 bases between the two ends. The CDR3 covers 15 residues. The CDR3 nucleotides are TGTGCCAGCAGTTACTCGGTACGGGGTTACGCTGAAGCTTTCTTT. It is translated as CASSYSVRGYAEAFF.

This clonotype was counted between two and nine times. The J gene is TRBJ1-1, the V gene TRBV4-1, with a possible D match to TRBD1 (5 bases). CDR1 and CDR2 (germline): MGHRA, YSYEKL. The CDR3 length is 13 residues. V dropped 1 base and J dropped 11 bases, with 14 bases sitting between them. The CDR3 coding sequence is TGCGCCAGCAGCCAAGGACCTGGGGGTGAGGCTTTCTTT. This gives the protein CASSQGPGGEAFF.

With regard to this clonotype: The missing conserved phenylalanine or tryptophan at the end of this CDR3 makes a read error likely. The chain links TRBV20-1 to TRBJ1-5; unclear D gene. CDR3 size: 16 residues. V lost 6 bases and J lost 0, with 18 bases in between. CDR1 and CDR2 (germline): DFQATT, SNEGSKA (reference sequence). This chain's CDR3 is CSASRRARVSNQPQHS. Written as DNA, the CDR3 is TGCAGTGCAAGCCGTAGGGCGCGGGTTAGCAATCAGCCCCAGCATTCT.

This clonotype occurred many times. The CDR3: CASSLDAAPNQPQHF. The DNA for the CDR3 is TGCGCCAGCAGCTTGGATGCGGCACCAAATCAGCCCCAGCATTTT. This chain connects TRBV5-1 to TRBJ1-5; unclear D gene. The ends were cut back, 0 bases at V and 4 bases at J, with 11 bases in the middle. The CDR3 runs 15 residues. Germline CDR1 SGHRS, CDR2 YFSETQ.

V and J are TRBV27 and TRBJ2-1, with 11 positions matching TRBD2. In germline, CDR1 is MNHEY, CDR2 SMNVEV (reference sequence). CDR3 length: 17 amino acids. V shed 3 bases, J shed 3 bases, and the junction held 7 bases outside the gene matches. The CDR3 sequence: CASSFISTSGVYNEQFF. In DNA, the CDR3 is TGTGCCAGCAGTTTTATATCGACTAGCGGGGTCTACAATGAGCAGTTCTTC.

The chain links TRBV6-5 to TRBJ2-3; D is possibly TRBD2 (5 bases). The CDR3 contains 17 residues. CDR1 is MNHEY and CDR2 is SVGAGI in the germline V gene. The V gene lost 4 bases and the J gene lost 2 bases, with 19 bases spanning the gap. CDR3 loop: CASSLLPDSPLTDTQYF. CDR3 in DNA: TGTGCCAGCAGTTTACTTCCGGACTCACCTCTCACAGATACGCAGTATTTT.

This clonotype appeared many times. This chain joins TRBV12-5 and TRBJ2-7; D remains ambiguous. The CDR3 is 13 residues long. The ends were cut back, 6 bases at V and 5 bases at J, with 14 bases in the middle. In germline, CDR1 is LGHNT, CDR2 FRNRAP. CDR3 protein: CASGPVLSDEQYF. The CDR3 nucleotides read TGTGCTAGTGGCCCGGTATTGAGTGACGAGCAGTACTTC.

This clonotype was counted ten times or more. The chain joins TRBV12-5 to TRBJ1-1, with 8 positions matching TRBD1. Per germline, CDR1 LGHNT and CDR2 FRNRAP. The CDR3 spans 12 residues. V lost 7 bases to trimming and J lost 7 bases; unmatched junction nucleotides: 5. This CDR3 reads CASETGVNEAFF. The CDR3, as DNA: TGTGCTAGTGAGACAGGGGTTAATGAAGCTTTCTTT.

This clonotype was observed a handful of times. The gene calls are TRBV7-9 and TRBJ1-2, with 8 bases that match TRBD1. V shed 1 base, J shed 8 bases, and the junction held 6 bases outside the gene matches. The CDR3 contains 14 residues. Germline CDR1 is SEHNR and CDR2 is FQNEAQ (reference sequence). For the CDR3, the DNA is TGTGCCAGCAGCTTAGTGGTGGACAGGGACGGCTACACCTTC. The encoded protein is CASSLVVDRDGYTF.

This clonotype was detected a few times. The chain carries TRBV11-2 and TRBJ2-7, with D uncertain. The V end was cut by 1 base, the J end by 5 bases, with 9 bases between. The CDR3 consists of 13 residues. Looked up from germline, CDR1 is SGHAT and CDR2 is FQNNGV. The CDR3 bases are TGTGCCAGCAGCTTAGCTCCATGGGACGAGCAGTACTTC. Protein: CASSLAPWDEQYF. The entire variable domain, with the rest obtained from reference TRBV11-2 and TRBJ2-7, is as follows: EAGVAQSPRYKIIEKRQSVAFWCNPISGHATLYWYQQILGQGPKLLIQFQNNGVVDDSQLPKDRFSAERLKGVDSTLKIQPAKLEDSAVYLCASSLAPWDEQYFGPGTRLTVT.

J is TRBJ2-7 and V is TRBV28; 13 bases match TRBD2. V was clipped by 6 bases and J by 7 bases; unmatched bases: 15. The CDR3 consists of 17 residues. CDR1 and CDR2 (germline): MDHEN, SYDVKM. As DNA, the CDR3 is TGTGCCAGCAGACCGACTAGCGGGAGGACCCCTTCGGTTGAGCAGTACTTC. It encodes CASRPTSGRTPSVEQYF. Full variable domain (rest looked up from reference TRBV28 and TRBJ2-7): DVKVTQSSRYLVKRTGEKVFLECVQDMDHENMFWYRQDPGLGLRLIYFSYDVKMKEKGDIPEGYSVSREKKERFSLILESASTNQTSMYLCASRPTSGRTPSVEQYFGPGTRLTVT.

As concerns this clonotype: At one boundary the junction diverges from the germline segment, which might be a read error. The genes are TRBV6-5 and TRBJ2-2; TRBD2 matches at 7 bases. This CDR3 spans 18 amino acids. Germline CDR1 MNHEY, CDR2 SVGAGI. CDR3 in amino acids: CASSYSNVRGGSTGELFF. The DNA of the CDR3 is TGCGCCAGCAGTTACTCGAACGTTAGGGGCGGGAGCACCGGGGAGCTGTTTTTT.

Turning to this clonotype: At one of its ends the junction is not consistent with the germline gene, which may arise from a read error. J is TRBJ2-2 and V is TRBV24-1, with TRBD2 as a possible D gene (6 bases). This CDR3 region has 13 residues. Germline loops: CDR1 KGHDR, CDR2 SFDVKD. For the CDR3, the DNA is TGTGCCACTAGAGAAAGTACCACCGGGGGGCTGTTTTTT. This gives the protein CATRESTTGGLFF.

As concerns this clonotype: A junction end diverges from the germline sequence, so it may reflect a read error. The chain couples TRBV4-3 to TRBJ2-1; 9 bases are shared with TRBD2. The germline gives CDR1 LGHNA, CDR2 YSLEER. CDR3 length: 18 amino acids. Here the CDR3 DNA reads TGCGCCAGCAGCCAAGATCTTCCCGGGACTAGCTTACACAATGCGCAGTTCTTC. As protein: CASSQDLPGTSLHNAQFF.

The chain uses TRBV16 and TRBJ1-5, with D unclear. V lost 0 bases to trimming and J lost 2 bases, with 8 bases between them. The germline V gene encodes CDR1 KGHSY and CDR2 FQNENV. This CDR3 comprises 15 residues. The chain's CDR3 is CASSQSALGNQPQHF. In nucleotides, the CDR3 is TGTGCCAGCAGCCAATCGGCGTTGGGCAATCAGCCCCAGCATTTT. Drawing the rest from reference TRBV16 and TRBJ1-5, the complete variable domain is GEEVAQTPKHLVRGEGQKAKLYCAPIKGHSYVFWYQQVLKNEFKFLISFQNENVFDETGMPKERFSAKCLPNSPCSLEIQATKLEDSAVYFCASSQSALGNQPQHFGDGTRLSIL.

Comment on this clonotype: A much more abundant neighbour one base away suggests this may be a read error. This chain connects TRBV28 to TRBJ2-6, with D uncertain. CDR3 length: 18 amino acids. Germline values: CDR1 MDHEN, CDR2 SYDVKM. The CDR3 spells CASSLYISASSGSNVLTF. In nucleotides, the CDR3 is TGTGCCAGCAGTCTCTATATTTCCGCGAGTTCTGGGTCCAACGTCCTGACTTTC.

In this sample, this clonotype turned up many times. The rearrangement links TRBV28 to TRBJ2-3; D not resolved. The CDR3 has 14 residues. CDR1 is MDHEN and CDR2 is SYDVKM in the germline V gene. Deletions cut 2 bases from V and 2 bases from J, with 8 bases between. The DNA for the CDR3 is TGTGCCAGCAGTTTACGCCAAACCACAGATACGCAGTATTTT. Translated: CASSLRQTTDTQYF.

This clonotype was counted only a few times. The chain joins TRBV15 to TRBJ1-6, with 7 bases matching TRBD1. Germline V lookup: CDR1 LNHNV, CDR2 YYDKDF (reference sequence). J lost 6 bases, V lost 0 bases, and 11 bases had no gene match. The CDR3 covers 18 residues. In DNA, the CDR3 is TGTGCCACCAGCAGAGATAGGGCAGGGGGTCTCGTTAATTCACCCCTCCACTTT. Translation: CATSRDRAGGLVNSPLHF.

Details on this clonotype: A read error is possible here, since a much larger clone lies one base away. The DNA for the CDR3 is TGTGCCAGCAGCTTAGTCGTGGAAGAGACCCAGTACTTC. Translating it yields CASSLVVEETQYF. This chain uses TRBV7-9 with TRBJ2-5, with D unresolved. Germline CDR1 and CDR2: SEHNR and FQNEAQ (reference sequence). V shed 1 base and J shed 3 bases, with 6 bases lying between them. The CDR3 covers 13 residues. Full variable domain (missing parts from reference TRBV7-9 and TRBJ2-5): DTGVSQNPRHKITKRGQNVTFRCDPISEHNRLYWYRQTLGQGPEFLTYFQNEAQLEKSRLLSDRFSAERPKGSFSTLEIQRTEQGDSAMYLCASSLVVEETQYFGPGTRLLVL.

This clonotype appeared a few times. One end of the junction is discordant with germline, which a read error may explain. The gene calls are TRBV30 and TRBJ1-1; weak D call: TRBD1 (6 bases). Germline loops: CDR1 GTSNPN, CDR2 SVGIG (reference sequence). The CDR3 consists of 13 residues. CDR3 in DNA: TGTGCCTGGAGTATTGGACAGAACACTGAAGCCTTCTTT. Its translation is CAWSIGQNTEAFF.

This clonotype was seen a few times. Here the CDR3 reads CSARDPLAGRVEETQYF. The CDR3 DNA sequence: TGCAGTGCTAGAGACCCCCTAGCGGGAAGAGTTGAAGAGACCCAGTACTTC. This chain links TRBV20-1 with TRBJ2-5, with 9 bases lining up with TRBD2. There are 17 residues in the CDR3. CDR1 is DFQATT and CDR2 is SNEGSKA in the germline V gene (reference sequence). With V trimmed by 0 bases and J by 3 bases, 11 bases remained unmatched.